This T cell receptor (beta chain) was documented in a study of cytomegalovirus exposure and HLA in healthy donors. With 60 Vbeta and 13 Jbeta primers, the PCR was carried out. Clones were read by immunoSEQ multiplex PCR, and TCRdb kept only the in-frame ones, dropping some. Seen here are around 150,000 clones, approximately 82% observed once, and the top ten hold about 6%. The CDR3 extends over 13 amino acids. Trimming cost V 3 bases and J 7 bases, with 10 bases left between them. Germline V gene lookup returns CDR1 SGHAT and CDR2 FQNNGV. On this clone itself: The antigen is not known.

Study-wide points: In a later analysis, V- and J-gene trimming of beta chains associated with a DCLRE1C missense variant, replicated independently. The classifier reportedly diagnosed cytomegalovirus status with high sensitivity and specificity. Accurate prediction of HLA-A and HLA-B alleles (for most subjects) was reportedly achieved from TCR beta sequences.

V and J are TRBV11-2 and TRBJ2-1; D unresolved. Sequencing was done on a sample of PBMCs. The clonotype was recovered from a man in his forties or fifties in good health and CMV-seropositive. CDR3 sequence reads: CASSFIGQNEQFF. The CDR3 bases are TGTGCCAGCAGCTTTATTGGCCAGAATGAGCAGTTCTTC.